This section outlines one TCR beta chain sequence together with its context. Its target is unknown. The data stem from a study of cytomegalovirus exposure and HLA in healthy donors. Findings and caveats of the study: The records held CMV serostatus as the only immune exposure information.

V shed 1 base and J shed 1 base, with 19 bases lying between them. The CDR3 spans 18 residues. CDR1 and CDR2 (germline): SGHRS, YFSETQ. Primers included in the PCR were 60 Vbeta and 13 Jbeta primers. Under the authors' procedure: Approximately 86 million unique TCR beta chains, 8.5 million to 14 million shared, were counted in a later analysis. Method: immunoSEQ multiplex PCR; TCRdb's copy keeps in-frame clones and lacks some. That table gives V, J and clone size, and the DNA gave D and trimming. The sample carries approximately 140,000 clones, roughly 80% recorded once. The TCR sequence derives from a woman aged 60-75 years in good health and CMV-seronegative. Sequenced sample: PBMCs. The chain couples TRBV5-1 to TRBJ2-3; D perhaps matches TRBD2 (6 bases). The CDR3 nucleotides are TGCGCCAGCAGCTTGAGGACGGGAGTAACTCGGGGCACAGATACGCAGTATTTT. The encoded protein is CASSLRTGVTRGTDTQYF.